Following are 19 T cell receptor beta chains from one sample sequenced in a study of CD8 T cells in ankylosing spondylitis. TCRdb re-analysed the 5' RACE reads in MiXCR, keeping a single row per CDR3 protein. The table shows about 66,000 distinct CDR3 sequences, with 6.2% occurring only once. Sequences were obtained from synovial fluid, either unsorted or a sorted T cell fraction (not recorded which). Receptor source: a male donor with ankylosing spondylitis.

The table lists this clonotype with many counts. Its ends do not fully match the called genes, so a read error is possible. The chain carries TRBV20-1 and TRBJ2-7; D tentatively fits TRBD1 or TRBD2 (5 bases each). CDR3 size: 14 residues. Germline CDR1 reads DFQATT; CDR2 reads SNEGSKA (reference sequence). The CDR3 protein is CSAREPGPSFEQYF. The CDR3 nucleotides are TGCAGTGCGAGAGAGCCGGGACCCAGCTTCGAGCAGTACTTC.

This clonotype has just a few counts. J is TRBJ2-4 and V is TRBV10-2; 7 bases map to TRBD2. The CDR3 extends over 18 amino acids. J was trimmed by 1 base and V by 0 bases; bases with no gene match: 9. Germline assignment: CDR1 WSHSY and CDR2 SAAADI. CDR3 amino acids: CASSESSGTIRAKNIQYF. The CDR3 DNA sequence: TGCGCCAGCAGTGAGTCGAGTGGGACTATTAGGGCCAAAAACATTCAGTACTTC.

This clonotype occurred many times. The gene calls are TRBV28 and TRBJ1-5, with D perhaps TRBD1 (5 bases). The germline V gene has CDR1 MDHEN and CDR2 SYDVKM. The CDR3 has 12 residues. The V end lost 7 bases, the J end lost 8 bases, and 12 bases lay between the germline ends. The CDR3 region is CASMGPLKPQHF. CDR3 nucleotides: TGTGCCAGCATGGGGCCCCTCAAGCCCCAGCATTTT. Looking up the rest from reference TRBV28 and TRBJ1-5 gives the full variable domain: DVKVTQSSRYLVKRTGEKVFLECVQDMDHENMFWYRQDPGLGLRLIYFSYDVKMKEKGDIPEGYSVSREKKERFSLILESASTNQTSMYLCASMGPLKPQHFGDGTRLSIL.

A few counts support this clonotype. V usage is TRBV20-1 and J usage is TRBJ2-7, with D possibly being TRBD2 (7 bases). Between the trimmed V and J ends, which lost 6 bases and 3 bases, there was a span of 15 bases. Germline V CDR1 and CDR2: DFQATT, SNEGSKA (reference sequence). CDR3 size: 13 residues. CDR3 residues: CSAFGGQHYEQYF. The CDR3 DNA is TGCAGTGCCTTCGGGGGGCAGCACTACGAGCAGTACTTC.

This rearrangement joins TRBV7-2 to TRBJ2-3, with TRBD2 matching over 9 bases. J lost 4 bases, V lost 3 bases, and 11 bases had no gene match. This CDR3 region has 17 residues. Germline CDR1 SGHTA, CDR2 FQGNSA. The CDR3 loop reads CASSLRFAGGLSDTQYF. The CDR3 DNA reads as TGTGCCAGCAGCTTGAGGTTTGCGGGAGGGCTTTCAGATACGCAGTATTTT.

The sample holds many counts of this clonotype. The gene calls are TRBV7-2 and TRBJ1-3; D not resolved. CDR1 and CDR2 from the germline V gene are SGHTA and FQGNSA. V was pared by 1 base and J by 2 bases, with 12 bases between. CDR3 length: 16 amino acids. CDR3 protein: CASSLGGVGAGNTIYF. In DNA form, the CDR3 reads TGTGCCAGCAGCTTAGGAGGCGTTGGGGCTGGAAACACCATATATTTT.

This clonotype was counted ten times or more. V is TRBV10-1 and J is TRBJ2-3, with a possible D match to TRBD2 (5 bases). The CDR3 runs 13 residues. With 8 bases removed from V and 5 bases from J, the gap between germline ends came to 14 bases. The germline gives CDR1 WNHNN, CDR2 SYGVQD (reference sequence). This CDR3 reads CASHGGPGDTQYF. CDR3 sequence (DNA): TGCGCCAGCCACGGCGGGCCTGGAGATACGCAGTATTTT.

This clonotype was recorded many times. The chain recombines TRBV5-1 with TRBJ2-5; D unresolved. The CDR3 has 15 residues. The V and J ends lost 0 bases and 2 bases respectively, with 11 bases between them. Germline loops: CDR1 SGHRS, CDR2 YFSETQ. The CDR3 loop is CASSLVVGQQETQYF. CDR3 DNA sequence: TGCGCCAGCAGCTTGGTTGTGGGCCAGCAAGAGACCCAGTACTTC.

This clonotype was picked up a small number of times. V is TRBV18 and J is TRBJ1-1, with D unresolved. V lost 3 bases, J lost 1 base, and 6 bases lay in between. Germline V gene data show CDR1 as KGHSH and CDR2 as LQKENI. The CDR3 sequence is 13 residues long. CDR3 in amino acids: CASSPLQNTEAFF. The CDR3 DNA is TGTGCCAGCTCACCCCTTCAGAACACTGAAGCTTTCTTT.

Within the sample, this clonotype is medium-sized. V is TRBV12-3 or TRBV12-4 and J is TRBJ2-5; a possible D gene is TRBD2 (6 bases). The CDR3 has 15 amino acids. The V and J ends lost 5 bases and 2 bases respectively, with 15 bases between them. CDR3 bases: TGTGCCAGCAGTCCCCCGGGGAGGCGGCAAGAGACCCAGTACTTC. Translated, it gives CASSPPGRRQETQYF.

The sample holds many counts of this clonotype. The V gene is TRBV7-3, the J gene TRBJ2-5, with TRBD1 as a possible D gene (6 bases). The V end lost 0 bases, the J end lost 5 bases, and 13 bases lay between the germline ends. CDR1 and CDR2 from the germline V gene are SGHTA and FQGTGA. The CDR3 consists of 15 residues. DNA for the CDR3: TGTGCCAGCAGCTTAACAGGGGACAAAGCGGAGACCCAGTACTTC. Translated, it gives CASSLTGDKAETQYF.

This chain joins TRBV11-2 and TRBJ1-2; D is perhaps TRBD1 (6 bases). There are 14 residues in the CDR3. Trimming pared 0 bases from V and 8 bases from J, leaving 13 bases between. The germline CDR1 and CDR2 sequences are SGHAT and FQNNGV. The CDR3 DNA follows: TGTGCCAGCAGCTTAGACCGGGGGGCGGGGGGCTACACCTTC. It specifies CASSLDRGAGGYTF. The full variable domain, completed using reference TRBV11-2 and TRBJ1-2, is EAGVAQSPRYKIIEKRQSVAFWCNPISGHATLYWYQQILGQGPKLLIQFQNNGVVDDSQLPKDRFSAERLKGVDSTLKIQPAKLEDSAVYLCASSLDRGAGGYTFGSGTRLTVV.

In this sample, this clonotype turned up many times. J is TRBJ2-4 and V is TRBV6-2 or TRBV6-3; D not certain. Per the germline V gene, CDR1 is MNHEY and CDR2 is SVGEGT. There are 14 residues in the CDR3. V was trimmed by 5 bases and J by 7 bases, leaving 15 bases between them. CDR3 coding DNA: TGTGCCAGCAGTGGTCTTGTGATCGAGAACATTCAGTACTTC. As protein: CASSGLVIENIQYF.

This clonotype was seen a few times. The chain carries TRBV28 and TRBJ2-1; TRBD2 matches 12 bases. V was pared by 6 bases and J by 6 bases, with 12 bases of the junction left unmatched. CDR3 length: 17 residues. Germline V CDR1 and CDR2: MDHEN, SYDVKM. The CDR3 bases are TGTGCCAGCAGGCCCGGACTAGCGGGGACTATGTTCAATGAGCAGTTCTTC. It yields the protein CASRPGLAGTMFNEQFF.

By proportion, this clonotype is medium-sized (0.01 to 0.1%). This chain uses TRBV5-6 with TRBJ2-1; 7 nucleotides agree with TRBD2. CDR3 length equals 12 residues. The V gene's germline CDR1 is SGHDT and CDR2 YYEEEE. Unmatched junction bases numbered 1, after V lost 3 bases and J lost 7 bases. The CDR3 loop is CASSWEGNEQFF. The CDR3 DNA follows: TGTGCCAGCAGCTGGGAGGGGAATGAGCAGTTCTTC.

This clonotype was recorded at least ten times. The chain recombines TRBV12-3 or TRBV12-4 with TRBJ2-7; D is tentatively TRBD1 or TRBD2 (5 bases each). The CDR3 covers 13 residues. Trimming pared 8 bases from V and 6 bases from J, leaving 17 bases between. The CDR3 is CASGPAGRAEQYF. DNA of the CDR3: TGTGCCAGCGGGCCCGCGGGCAGGGCCGAGCAGTACTTC.

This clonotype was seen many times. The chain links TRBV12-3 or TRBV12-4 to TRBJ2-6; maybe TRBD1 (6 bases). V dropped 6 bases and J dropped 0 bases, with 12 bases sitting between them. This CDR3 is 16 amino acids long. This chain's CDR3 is CASRLQGISGANVLTF. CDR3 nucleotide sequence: TGTGCCAGCAGGCTACAGGGTATCTCTGGGGCCAACGTCCTGACTTTC.

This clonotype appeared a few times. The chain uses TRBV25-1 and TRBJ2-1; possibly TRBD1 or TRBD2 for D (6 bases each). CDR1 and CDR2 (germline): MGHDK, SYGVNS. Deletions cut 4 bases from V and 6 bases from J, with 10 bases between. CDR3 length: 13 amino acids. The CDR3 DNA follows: TGTGCCAGCAGTGCCCGGGGGCGCAATGAGCAGTTCTTC. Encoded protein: CASSARGRNEQFF.

Here the CDR3 reads CCVGGNQPFRFYEQYF. CDR3 in DNA: TGCTGTGTCGGGGGGAACCAGCCTTTCCGTTTTTACGAGCAGTACTTC. V is TRBV20-1 and J is TRBJ2-7; 7 positions match TRBD2. CDR1 is DFQATT, CDR2 SNEGSKA, per germline (reference sequence). The CDR3 spans 16 residues.